The rows below give T cell receptor beta chains drawn from one sample of a study of cytomegalovirus exposure and HLA in healthy donors. The method was immunoSEQ multiplex PCR; TCRdb's version includes in-frame clones alone and lacks a portion of them. The sample shows under 130,000 clones, 78% of them seen only once. The source material was PBMCs. The origin of the receptors is a young man in good health and CMV-seronegative. CDR3s include the opening cysteine and the closing phenylalanine or tryptophan. The D gene is left open where the match is weak. Only some rows state a clone size, as once, few, many or a class for expanded clones.

>TRBJ1-4|TRBD1|TRBV9|-
TGTGCCAGCAGCGCAAAGGGACAGGGTTTAGAAAAACTGTTTTTT
CASSAKGQGLEKLFF
>TRBJ1-3|-|TRBV4-1|few
TGCGCCAGCAGCCAACGAGACACCATATATTTT
CASSQRDTIYF
>TRBJ2-7|-|TRBV20-1|-
TGCAGTGCCACAGGAACCGAGCAGTACTTC
CSATGTEQYF
>TRBJ2-2|TRBD1|TRBV10-1|few
TGCGCCAGCAGTGAGGTTACAGGGGCCGGGGAGCTGTTTTTT
CASSEVTGAGELFF
>TRBJ2-1|-|TRBV5-1|-
TGCGCCAGCAGCTTGGTTGCGGGTTTAAGCTCCTACAATGAGCAGTTCTTC
CASSLVAGLSSYNEQFF
>TRBJ2-1|TRBD1|TRBV6-6|-
TGTGCCAGCAGCCCCCAGACAGGGTCCAATGAGCAGTTCTTC
CASSPQTGSNEQFF
>TRBJ2-1|-|TRBV29-1|-
TGCAGCGTTGAAGAGCGGGGCAGGTTCTACGACTTCAATGAGCAGTTCTTC
CSVEERGRFYDFNEQFF
>TRBJ2-7|-|TRBV2|few
TGTGCCAGCAGTCTTACCTACGAGCAGTACTTC
CASSLTYEQYF
>TRBJ2-7|-|TRBV15|-
TGTGCCACCAGCAGAGATGGCGGGTTGGAAGAGCAGTACTTC
CATSRDGGLEEQYF
>TRBJ1-1|TRBD1|TRBV10-1|-
TGCGCCAGCAGCGTGGGACAGGGGGTCACTGAAGCTTTCTTT
CASSVGQGVTEAFF
>TRBJ2-2|TRBD1|TRBV27|once
TGTGCCAGCAGGACAGGGGGCACCGGGGAGCTGTTTTTT
CASRTGGTGELFF
>TRBJ2-7|-|TRBV5-6|-
TGTGCCAGCAGACCTACAGGGTCTCCCTACGAGCAGTACTTC
CASRPTGSPYEQYF
>TRBJ2-3|TRBD2|TRBV25-1|-
TGTGCCAGCAGTGTACGGACCGGGACTAGCGGGAGTAAGACGCAGTATTTT
CASSVRTGTSGSKTQYF
>TRBJ2-1|TRBD2|TRBV7-9|-
TGTGCCAGCAGCTTTCTTGATCTGCGGGGGAGCTCCTACAATGAGCAGTTCTTC
CASSFLDLRGSSYNEQFF
>TRBJ2-5|-|TRBV2|-
TGTGCCAGCAGCCGGGACATCGAAGAGACCCAGTACTTC
CASSRDIEETQYF
>TRBJ2-7|-|TRBV5-4|-
TGTGCCAGCAGCTCACTCCGCACCTACGAGCAGTACTTC
CASSSLRTYEQYF
>TRBJ2-5|TRBD2|TRBV4-1|-
TGCGCCAGGTCAGCGACGCTCAAAGGACTAGCGGGACAAGAGACCCAGTACTTC
CARSATLKGLAGQETQYF
>TRBJ2-7|TRBD2|TRBV28|-
TGTGCCAGCAGTTTGGGCGGGGGCTACGAGCAGTACTTC
CASSLGGGYEQYF
>TRBJ2-1|-|TRBV19|-
TGTGCCAGTACCCTAACCCAGGGGAGAACATACAATGAGCAGTTCTTC
CASTLTQGRTYNEQFF
>TRBJ2-5|-|TRBV19|once
TGTGCCAGTAGTTCACAGGGAAATCAATTACAGGAGACCCAGTACTTC
CASSSQGNQLQETQYF
>TRBJ2-1|TRBD2|TRBV7-2|-
TGTGCCAGCAGCGAGACTAGCGAAAACAATGAGCAGTTCTTC
CASSETSENNEQFF
>TRBJ2-1|TRBD1|TRBV5-1|-
TGCGCCAGCAGCTTCACAGGGGTCAATGAGCAGTTCTTC
CASSFTGVNEQFF
>TRBJ1-1|-|TRBV19|-
TGTGCCAGTAGTCGGTCAGGAACTGAAGCTTTCTTT
CASSRSGTEAFF
>TRBJ2-2|-|TRBV10-2|-
TGCGCCAGCAGTGAGACTGAGACGAACACCGGGGAGCTGTTTTTT
CASSETETNTGELFF
>TRBJ2-2|TRBD2|TRBV4-3|-
TGCGCCAGCAGCCCCCAAGGGCGGGGGGCGAACACCGGGGAGCTGTTTTTT
CASSPQGRGANTGELFF
>TRBJ2-5|-|TRBV28|once
TGTGCCAGCAGTGGGGGGGCTGTAGAGACCCAGTACTTC
CASSGGAVETQYF
>TRBJ2-2|TRBD2|TRBV27|-
TGTGCCAGCAGTGTACTAGCGGGGAGGAACACCGGGGAGCTGTTTTTT
CASSVLAGRNTGELFF
>TRBJ2-5|TRBD2|TRBV4-1|-
TGCGCCAGCAGCCAAGGACTAGCGGGTCCCCAAGAGACCCAGTACTTC
CASSQGLAGPQETQYF
>TRBJ2-2|-|TRBV27|-
TGTGCCAGCGCCCCGGGGGTGGCCACCGGGGAGCTGTTTTTT
CASAPGVATGELFF
>TRBJ1-1|TRBD1|TRBV9|-
TGTGCCAGCAGCGCCAGACAGGGACTGAACACTGAAGCTTTCTTT
CASSARQGLNTEAFF
>TRBJ2-1|-|TRBV4-3|-
TGCGCCAGCAGCCAAGATCGGGGAAACTCCTACAATGAGCAGTTCTTC
CASSQDRGNSYNEQFF
>TRBJ2-7|-|TRBV10-3|-
TGTGCCATCAGTGAGTCCAGGGACAACGACGAGCAGTACTTC
CAISESRDNDEQYF
>TRBJ1-2|-|TRBV7-2|-
TGTGCCAGCATCCAGAGGCGGGAAGTTGATGGCTACACCTTC
CASIQRREVDGYTF
>TRBJ1-1|TRBD1|TRBV29-1|-
TGCAGCGGCATGAGAGGGACAGGGGGCACTGAAGCTTTCTTT
CSGMRGTGGTEAFF
>TRBJ2-7|TRBD2|TRBV5-6|-
TGTGCCAGCAGCAAACTAGCGGGAGGTCGGTGGGAGCAGTACTTC
CASSKLAGGRWEQYF
>TRBJ1-2|TRBD1|TRBV18|few
TGTGCCAGCTCCGGGACAGGGTCCTATGGCTACACCTTC
CASSGTGSYGYTF